Included here is one T cell receptor beta chain sequence, with context. The target antigen is unknown. Losses at the gene ends were 5 bases for V and 3 bases for J; bases not matched to a gene: 9. This CDR3 is 16 amino acids long. Germline V CDR1 and CDR2: MDHEN, SYDVKM. This specimen comes from a study of cytomegalovirus exposure and HLA in healthy donors. Study-wide results and limits: An analysis that was carried out later associated some 17,000 TCR beta sequences with HLA alleles at 0.05 false discovery rate. In a later analysis, DRB1 alleles had the most associated TCRs; HLA-C alleles the fewest.

The PCR used 60 Vbeta and 13 Jbeta primers. The data were produced by immunoSEQ multiplex PCR, yet TCRdb's version contains in-frame clones alone and is incomplete. The sample lists some 130,000 clones; about 61% were seen once. This TCR was sampled from a woman aged 40-49 years in good health and CMV-seronegative. Sample: PBMCs. J is TRBJ2-7 and V is TRBV28, with TRBD2 matching 11 bases. CDR3 sequence reads: CASSTLAGGKDYEQYF. The CDR3 DNA sequence: TGTGCCAGCAGTACCCTAGCGGGAGGAAAGGACTACGAGCAGTACTTC.